This T cell receptor (beta chain) emerged from a study of T cell responses to AZD1222 COVID-19 vaccine. Whole-study results and caveats: Vaccination with two AZD1222 doses was followed by a rise in Spike-specific TCR breadth and depth. Repertoire samples came only from after the peak T cell response. The donors showed a predominance of white British ancestry and of females, with possible underestimation of clonal diversity. Close to half of spike-specific TCRs reportedly recognize unmutated variant regions.

With 3 bases removed from V and 6 bases from J, the gap between germline ends came to 15 bases. Germline CDR1 and CDR2: SEHNR and FQNEAQ (reference sequence). The CDR3 has 14 residues. With respect to this clone: Its antigen is currently unknown.

Profiling relied on immunoSEQ multiplex PCR, and the TCRdb table lists in-frame clones only, not all of them. The sample shows just under 55,000 clones, 70% to 90% of them seen only once. This specimen was peripheral blood, taken on day 0 of AZD1222 vaccination. This clonotype originated in an adult in good health. This rearrangement joins TRBV7-9 to TRBJ2-7; D is perhaps TRBD1 or TRBD2 (5 bases each). The CDR3 protein is CASSFPTVAGEQYF. CDR3 coding DNA: TGTGCCAGCAGCTTTCCGACAGTGGCGGGCGAGCAGTACTTC. Supplemented by reference TRBV7-9 and TRBJ2-7, the full variable domain reads DTGVSQNPRHKITKRGQNVTFRCDPISEHNRLYWYRQTLGQGPEFLTYFQNEAQLEKSRLLSDRFSAERPKGSFSTLEIQRTEQGDSAMYLCASSFPTVAGEQYFGPGTRLTVT.